This T cell receptor (beta chain) was observed in a study of cytomegalovirus exposure and HLA in healthy donors (TCRdb year 2017). General notes on the study: An earlier analysis of roughly 570 of the donors reported 276 Gb of sequence data and 117 million unique TCR beta sequences obtained from roughly 170 million T cells. Several DR-DQ haplotypes were treated as single units for association and clustering because of strong linkage in the cohort. The number of donors typed differed by locus, with roughly 629-640 for A, B, C, DRB1 and DQB1, more than 500 for DQA1, 600 to 610 for DPA1, and 400 to 490 for DPB1. Of the approximately 400 genotyped donors, 65% to 90% fell in the genetic ancestry cluster associated with self-reported Caucasian donors. All discovery cohort repertoires had been generated using a single sequencing platform. A later analysis re-examined previously published TCR beta repertoires from several hundred donors and added high-resolution HLA genotyping to investigate patterns of TCR occurrence. The aim of the study was to test whether cataloging public T cell receptors could identify signatures of past pathogen exposure. Rather than using new phenotypic data, the later analysis identified candidate immune exposures from TCR beta sequences and from how often those sequences occurred across donors. Among about 370 genotyped donors of the cohort, an average of around 220,000 unique TCR beta nucleotide sequences was sequenced per donor, of which 15% to 20% were non-productive. A later genetic analysis took genome-wide SNP genotypes for about 55% of the 666 donors and used that subset as a discovery cohort. An earlier analysis of about 620 of the donors applied high-throughput TCR beta sequencing to assess whether each TCR beta V gene segment acted as functional or pseudogenic. Roughly 300 gigabases of sequencing data and 70 million to 100 million unique TCR sequences made up an early release that covered approximately 650 HLA-typed donors. Alongside the repertoire data, information on donor age, sex, ethnicity and CMV serostatus was compiled. The T cell repertoires of under 700 subjects were profiled by immunosequencing and related to cytomegalovirus serostatus. Both class I and class II loci were covered by HLA typing, at four-digit resolution. High-throughput TCR immunosequencing, statistical association of individual TCRs with disease status, and machine learning were combined to predict cytomegalovirus infection status. In addition to the first cohort of roughly 670 subjects, a separate validation cohort of 130 or so different subjects was used. The investigation overall reported the following: Several of the top co-occurrence clusters appeared to be linked to parvovirus B19, influenza, CMV and Epstein-Barr virus, according to a later analysis. Compared with equally common non-associated chains, HLA-associated TCR beta chains in a later analysis were more clonally expanded and had lower generation probabilities. Linkage disequilibrium might explain the correlated functional status among segregating V segments, but an unknown experimental factor could not be excluded. In a later genetic analysis, a missense DCLRE1C variant was associated with V-gene and J-gene trimming of TCR beta chains, and the association was replicated in an independent cohort. A cluster of highly shared sequence variants was judged likely to be a technical artifact of the sequencing pipeline. Strong co-occurrence of HLA alleles, especially DR and DQ, made assigning TCR associations to individual alleles difficult. Most TCR sequences were seen in very few donors, while some public TCRs were found in many individuals. In a later analysis, TCR association rates were found to vary across HLA loci, with the most associated TCRs seen for DRB1 alleles and the fewest for HLA-C alleles. Roughly uniform sequencing depth across donors was assumed in presence/absence analyses, although this assumption may not hold. According to a later genetic analysis, donors in an Asian-associated ancestry cluster had fewer N-insertions in productive TCRs than the approximately 700-donor mean. Most CMV-associated TCR beta chains appeared to be HLA-restricted in a later analysis, and the HLA associations seemed to be driven largely by CMV exposure. Some IMGT-functional V segments, including TRBV6-2 and TRBV6-3, could not be distinguished by the 87-base-pair reads and were therefore excluded. A further reported finding was that TCR beta sequences accurately predicted the HLA-A and HLA-B alleles for most subjects in the first cohort. HLA typing was unavailable for some donors at each locus, so association tests used only the typed subset. A total of some 180 TCR beta chains were listed by the study as associated with cytomegalovirus. In this cohort, only TCR beta chains were sequenced, and detectable features were limited by the absence of alpha or paired-chain data. The authors suggested that the approach could potentially be extended to other disease states and immunological phenotypes. Immune exposure information for the cohort was limited to CMV serostatus. Three of the identified cytomegalovirus-associated TCR beta chains were confirmed in vitro to be specific for cytomegalovirus antigens. The classifier was reported to diagnose cytomegalovirus status with high specificity and sensitivity in both the original cohort and the validation cohort. In an earlier analysis of 587 of the donors, most TCR beta V segments appeared in productive rearrangements about 87% or about 30% of the time, broadly matching IMGT annotations. In a later analysis, 15,000 to 20,000 TCR beta sequences were associated with specific HLA alleles at a false discovery rate of 0.05. Because counts were too low, some 16 rarely observed V segments, including chromosome 9 orphons, were excluded from the earlier analysis of roughly 580 of the donors.

The cohort comprised 550 to 700 healthy bone marrow donors. Cohort members were all nominally healthy when sampled, although unrecorded immune exposures were likely present. The donor was CMV seropositive and belonged to the group of a few hundred seropositive cohort members. A peripheral blood sample was collected from each donor, and TCR beta sequencing was performed on peripheral blood mononuclear cells. Genomic DNA extraction from the blood cell samples was performed with the Qiagen DNeasy Blood Extraction Kit. The method was the immunoSEQ multiplex PCR assay. For the multiplex PCR, a mixture combining 60 forward primers for TCR Vbeta segments and 13 reverse primers for TCR Jbeta segments was used. The CDR3 region of rearranged TCR beta genes was amplified from genomic DNA with a multiplex PCR assay. The amplified TCR beta libraries were sequenced on the Illumina HiSeq System as 87-base-pair reads. Turning to the authors' computational methods: A later analysis counted some 80 million unique TCR beta chains across the 650 to 700 repertoires, and around 9.9 million of these chains were shared by at least two donors. Raw reads were error-corrected and collapsed into unique sequences with a nearest-neighbor algorithm that merged closely related sequences to remove PCR and sequencing errors. CDR3 sequences were aligned to IMGT reference sequences to assign V, D and J gene segments. Each retained sequence needed at least a six-nucleotide match to both a V gene segment and a J gene segment. A rearrangement was called productive if the CDR3 had no stop codons and remained in frame with V and J, and every other rearrangement was called non-productive. CDR3 was defined according to IMGT convention as the region running from the second conserved V-encoded cysteine to the conserved J-encoded phenylalanine. The earlier analysis of roughly 590 of the donors excluded any sequence lacking an unambiguous match to a single V gene segment. An earlier analysis of under 750 of the donors called V segments functional above 56.7% productive rearrangements and segregating when the between-donor standard deviation exceeded 5%. A statistical classification framework was developed to diagnose cytomegalovirus status using the catalog of TCR beta chain sequences. In a later analysis, TCR nucleotide sequences were compared against IMGT/GENE-DB human TR gene sequences so that V and J genes could be assigned. Using the TCRdist pipeline, a later analysis assigned CDR3 sequences along with most-parsimonious VDJ recombination scenarios. In a later analysis, each TCR beta chain was defined by its CDR3 amino acid sequence together with its V-gene family, and reads lacking a unique V-gene family were excluded. A later analysis removed 600 or so highly shared, low-generation-probability nucleotide sequences to deal with suspected cross-contamination and a sequencing artifact. A later analysis calculated a clonal expansion index for each public chain from normalized within-repertoire ranks of inferred template counts. Generation probabilities in a later analysis came from a VDJ recombination model fitted to out-of-frame rearrangements, and those results were checked against IGoR. A later analysis scored TCR-TCR, TCR-HLA and TCR-CMV co-occurrence with hypergeometric tests, applying a repertoire-size bias correction to TCR pairs. A later analysis estimated false discovery rates by permuting HLA or CMV assignments 20 times. In a later analysis, co-occurring TCRs were grouped using DBSCAN, and TCRdist sequence similarity was added for clustering within HLA-allele-positive subsets. Co-occurrence clustering excluded repertoires with fewer than 30,000 or more than 120,000 public chains, plus five with anomalous nucleotide sharing. Here the immuneACCESS table is served through TCRdb, limited to in-frame sequences with V and J called. Missing clones are a known gap in these copies; in checked studies unresolved V genes cover under half, and the rest lacks a known reason. V, J and clone size were drawn from that table, and D and trimming were deduced from the DNA. The sample yields 80,000 or so clones; under 80% were counted once. Around 7% of the sample rests with the top ten.

With respect to this clone: This receptor's antigen is unknown. The input lacks base qualities; no much larger clone sits a single base away.

The cysteine opens and the phenylalanine closes a CDR3 of 16 amino acids. Kept here is only the CDR3 DNA, which spans 48 bases and is read in frame from base 1. The trim is 5 bases for V and 5 bases for J, with a gap of 18 bases between the germline ends. From a lookup of the germline V gene (reference sequence), CDR1 and CDR2 are SEHNR and FQNEAQ. Sequencing was done on a sample of PBMCs. This clonotype originated in a woman between 50 and 59 years old in good health and CMV-seropositive. The rearranged chain carries TRBV7-9 and TRBJ2-2, and perhaps TRBD1 as D gene, on 5 matching bases. The CDR3 here reads CASSPLGVFRTGELFF. The sequenced DNA is TGTGCCAGCAGCCCTCTAGGGGTTTTCAGGACCGGGGAGCTGTTTTTT.